This T cell receptor (beta chain) derives from a study of blood T cell repertoires in COVID-19. In the study overall: PBMCs, B-cell-depleted T cells, or T cells provided the cDNA or gDNA that made up the material.

Germline-derived CDR1 and CDR2 are LNHDA and SQIVND (reference sequence). The V end lost 3 bases, the J end lost 0 bases, and 11 bases lay between the germline ends. There are 15 residues in the CDR3. The study recruited people aged 18 to 89 years across about two dozen US areas. Assignments of participants to cohorts depended upon their own reported clinical history. Original analysis: How many nucleated cells were present was estimated from reference gene primer amplification. Libraries were prepared by immunoSEQ multiplex PCR; TCRdb keeps only in-frame clonotypes and omits some of them. V, J and clone size derive from that table, while D and trimming were established from the DNA sequence. Of approximately 210,000 clones in the sample, around 88% are singletons; the top ten hold roughly 14%.

Sequencing was done on a sample of PBMCs or T cells enriched from blood (not recorded which). The chain carries TRBV19 and TRBJ1-2; possibly TRBD1 for D (6 bases). This clonotype originated in a woman in her forties or fifties with acute COVID-19. The CDR3 bases are TGTGCCAGTAGTATGTTTGGGACAACTAACTATGGCTACACCTTC. Translation: CASSMFGTTNYGYTF.